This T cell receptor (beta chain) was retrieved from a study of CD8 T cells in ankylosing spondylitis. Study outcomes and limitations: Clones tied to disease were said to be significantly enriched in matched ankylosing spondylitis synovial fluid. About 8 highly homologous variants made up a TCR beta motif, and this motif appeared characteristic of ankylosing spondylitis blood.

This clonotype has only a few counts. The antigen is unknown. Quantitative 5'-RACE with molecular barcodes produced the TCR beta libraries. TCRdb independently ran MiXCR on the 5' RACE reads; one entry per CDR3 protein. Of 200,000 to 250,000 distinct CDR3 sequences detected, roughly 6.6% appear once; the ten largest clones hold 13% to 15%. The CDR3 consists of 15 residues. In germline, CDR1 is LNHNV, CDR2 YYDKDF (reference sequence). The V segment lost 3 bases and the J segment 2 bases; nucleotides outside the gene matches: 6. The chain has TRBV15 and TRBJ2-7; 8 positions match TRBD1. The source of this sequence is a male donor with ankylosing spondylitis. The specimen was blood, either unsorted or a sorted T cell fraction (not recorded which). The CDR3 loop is CATSSRETGAYEQYF. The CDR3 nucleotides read TGTGCCACCAGCAGTCGCGAGACAGGGGCCTACGAGCAGTACTTC.